This T cell receptor beta chain was identified during a study of blood T cell repertoires in COVID-19 (dated by TCRdb to 2020 to 2021). With regard to the full study: Samples covering the acute and convalescent phases of COVID-19 were provided by collaborators in the United States, Italy and Spain. The prospective study material was composed of cDNA or gDNA derived from T cells, B-cell-depleted T cells, or PBMCs. Deeply sampled blood TCRbeta repertoires from subjects exposed to, actively infected with, or recovered from COVID-19 were included in the dataset. A freely available public database, intended as a resource for researchers studying the immune response to SARS-CoV-2, is where the repertoires were released. The samples were drawn from two sources: the first 160 participants of the ongoing ImmuneRACE study, and 1,254 subjects contributed by 6 global collaborators. The sample metadata nearly always contained a de-identified subject ID, COVID-19 status, age in years and sex. Where available, HLA class I and class II types were obtained from metadata supplied by the sample provider rather than from assay-based typing.

The immunoSEQ Assay, a bias-controlled multiplex PCR, was used to amplify TCRbeta CDR3 regions from genomic DNA. The study's processing was this. The number of nucleated cells in each sample was estimated by amplification of reference gene primers within the assay. To quantify the absolute abundance of each unique TCRbeta CDR3 rearrangement, sequence reads were collapsed and filtered. For each sample, productive Simpson clonality was calculated by taking the square root of Simpson's diversity index across productive rearrangements. TCRdb's version of the immuneACCESS table is confined to in-frame rearrangements and falls short of the full clone set. An unresolved V gene accounts for under half of the shortfall where checked; the remainder is of unknown origin. The DNA was the basis for D and trimming; V, J and clone size are from that table. Across this sample there are 120,000 to 150,000 clones, with approximately 88% seen only once. The ten largest make up 1.2% of the sample.

On the study overall, not on this receptor specifically: The quantity of clinical and demographic metadata differed by source and by participant and was supplied without curation.

With regard to this clone: Its antigen is still unknown. There are no base qualities to consult, and no much larger clone falls within one base.

Enrolling through a virtual design, the prospective study's participants ranged in age from about 18 to 89 years and lived across roughly 24 United States geographic areas. In the prospective study, participants were assigned to cohorts based on the clinical history participants reported in a screening survey and a study questionnaire. Each participant in the prospective study had whole blood, serum and a nasopharyngeal or oropharyngeal swab collected by mobile phlebotomists. Participants in the prospective study had the option to provide additional blood draws and questionnaires over an approximately two-month period. Prospective study blood samples were shipped either frozen or at room temperature before DNA extraction. Sequencing was performed on PBMCs or T cells enriched from blood (not recorded which). This receptor was identified in a woman aged 25-40 years with acute COVID-19.

For the CDR3, the sequence is CASRSGGTISQETQYF. The nucleotides read TGTGCCAGCAGATCGGGAGGAACAATCTCCCAAGAGACCCAGTACTTC. The chain is made from TRBV27 and TRBJ2-5; the junction holds 7 bases that match TRBD2. V loses 6 bases at its end and J loses 1 base; junction bases beyond the gene matches: 11. CDR1 and CDR2 are drawn from the germline V gene (reference sequence): MNHEY, SMNVEV. From the cysteine through the phenylalanine, the CDR3 covers 16 amino acids. Only the CDR3 region is kept as DNA, spanning 48 bases read in frame from base 1.